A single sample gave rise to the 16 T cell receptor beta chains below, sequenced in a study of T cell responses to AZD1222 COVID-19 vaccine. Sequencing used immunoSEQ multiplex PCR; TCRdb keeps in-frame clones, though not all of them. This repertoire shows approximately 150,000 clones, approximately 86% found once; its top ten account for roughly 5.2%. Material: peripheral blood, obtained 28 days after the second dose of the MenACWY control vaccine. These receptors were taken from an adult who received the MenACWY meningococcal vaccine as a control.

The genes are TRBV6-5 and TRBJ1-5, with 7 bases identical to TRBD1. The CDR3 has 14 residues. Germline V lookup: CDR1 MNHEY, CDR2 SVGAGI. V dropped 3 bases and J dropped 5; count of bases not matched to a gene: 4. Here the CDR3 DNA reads TGTGCCAGCAGTTATGTAACAGGGGATCAGCCCCAGCATTTT. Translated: CASSYVTGDQPQHF.

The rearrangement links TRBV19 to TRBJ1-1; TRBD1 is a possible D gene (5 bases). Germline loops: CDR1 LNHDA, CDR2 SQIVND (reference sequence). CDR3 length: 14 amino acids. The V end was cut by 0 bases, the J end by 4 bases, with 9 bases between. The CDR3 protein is CASSIDSRGTEAFF. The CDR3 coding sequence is TGTGCCAGTAGTATAGATTCGAGGGGCACTGAAGCTTTCTTT.

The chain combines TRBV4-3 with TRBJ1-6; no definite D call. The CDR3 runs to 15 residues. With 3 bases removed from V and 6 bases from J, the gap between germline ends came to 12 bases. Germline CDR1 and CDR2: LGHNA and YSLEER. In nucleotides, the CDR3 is TGCGCCAGCAGCCAGGGAGGGTTCTCTAATTCACCCCTCCACTTT. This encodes CASSQGGFSNSPLHF.

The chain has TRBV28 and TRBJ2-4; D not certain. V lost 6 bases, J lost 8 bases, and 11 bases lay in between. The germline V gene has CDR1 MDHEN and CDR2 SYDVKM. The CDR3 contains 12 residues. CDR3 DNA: TGTGCCAGCAGCCCCGAAAACGACATTCAGTACTTC. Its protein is CASSPENDIQYF.

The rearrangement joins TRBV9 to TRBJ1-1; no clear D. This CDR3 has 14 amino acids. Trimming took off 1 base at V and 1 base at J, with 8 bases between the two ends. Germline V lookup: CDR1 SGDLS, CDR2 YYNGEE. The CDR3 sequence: CASSVTGQNTEAFF. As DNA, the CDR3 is TGTGCCAGCAGCGTAACGGGCCAGAACACTGAAGCTTTCTTT.

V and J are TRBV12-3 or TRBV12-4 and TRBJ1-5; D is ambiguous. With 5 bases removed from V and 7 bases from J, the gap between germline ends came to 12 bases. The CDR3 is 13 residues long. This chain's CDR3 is CASSPHTRQPQHF. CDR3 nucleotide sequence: TGTGCCAGCAGTCCCCATACTAGGCAGCCCCAGCATTTT.

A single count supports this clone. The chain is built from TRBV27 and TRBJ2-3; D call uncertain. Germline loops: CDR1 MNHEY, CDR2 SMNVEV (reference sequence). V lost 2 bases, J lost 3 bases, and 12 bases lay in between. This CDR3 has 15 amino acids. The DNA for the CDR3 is TGTGCCAGCAGTTTAAGTACCAAAGGGACAGATACGCAGTATTTT. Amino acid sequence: CASSLSTKGTDTQYF.

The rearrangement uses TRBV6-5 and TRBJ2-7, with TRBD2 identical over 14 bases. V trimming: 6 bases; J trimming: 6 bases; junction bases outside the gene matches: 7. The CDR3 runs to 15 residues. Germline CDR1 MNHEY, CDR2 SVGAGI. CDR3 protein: CASRAGLAGVSEQYF. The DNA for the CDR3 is TGTGCCAGCAGGGCGGGACTAGCGGGAGTAAGCGAGCAGTACTTC.

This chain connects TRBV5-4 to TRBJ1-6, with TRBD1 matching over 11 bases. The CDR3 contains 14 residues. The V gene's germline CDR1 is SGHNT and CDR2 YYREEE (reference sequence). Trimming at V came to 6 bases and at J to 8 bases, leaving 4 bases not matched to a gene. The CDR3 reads CASTQGQGDSPLHF. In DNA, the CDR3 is TGTGCCAGCACCCAGGGACAGGGGGATTCACCCCTCCACTTT.

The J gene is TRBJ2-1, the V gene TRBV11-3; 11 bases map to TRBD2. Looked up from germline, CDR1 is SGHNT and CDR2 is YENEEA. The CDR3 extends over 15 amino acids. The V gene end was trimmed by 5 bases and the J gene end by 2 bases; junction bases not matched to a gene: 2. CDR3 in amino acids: CASSGSGGAYNEQFF. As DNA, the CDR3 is TGTGCCAGCAGCGGTAGCGGGGGGGCCTACAATGAGCAGTTCTTC.

The CDR3 loop is CAWSVRAAYEQYF. CDR3 in DNA: TGTGCCTGGAGTGTACGGGCAGCCTACGAGCAGTACTTC. V and J are TRBV30 and TRBJ2-7; D gene ambiguous. This CDR3 has 13 amino acids. The germline CDR1 and CDR2 sequences are GTSNPN and SVGIG (reference sequence). Trimming took off 0 bases at V and 2 bases at J, with 8 bases between the two ends.

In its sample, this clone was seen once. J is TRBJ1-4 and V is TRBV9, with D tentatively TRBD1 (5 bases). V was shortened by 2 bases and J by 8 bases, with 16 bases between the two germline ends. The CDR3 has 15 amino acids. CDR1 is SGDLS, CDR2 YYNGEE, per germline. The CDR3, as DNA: TGTGCCAGCAGCGTTGTCCAGGGTATTGGGGAAAAACTGTTTTTT. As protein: CASSVVQGIGEKLFF.

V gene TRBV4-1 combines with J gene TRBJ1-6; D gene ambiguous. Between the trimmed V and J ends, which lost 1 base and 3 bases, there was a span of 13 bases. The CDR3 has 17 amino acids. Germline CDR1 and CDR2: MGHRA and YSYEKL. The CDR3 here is CASSQVGRGDYNSPLHF. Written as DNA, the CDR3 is TGCGCCAGCAGCCAAGTCGGCAGAGGAGACTATAATTCACCCCTCCACTTT.

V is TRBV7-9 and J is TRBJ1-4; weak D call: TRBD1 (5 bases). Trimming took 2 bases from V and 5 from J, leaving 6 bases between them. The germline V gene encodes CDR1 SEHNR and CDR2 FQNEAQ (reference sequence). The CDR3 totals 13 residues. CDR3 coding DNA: TGTGCCAGCAGCTTAAAGGGGAATGAAAAACTGTTTTTT. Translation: CASSLKGNEKLFF. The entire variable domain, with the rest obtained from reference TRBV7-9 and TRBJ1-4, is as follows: DTGVSQNPRHKITKRGQNVTFRCDPISEHNRLYWYRQTLGQGPEFLTYFQNEAQLEKSRLLSDRFSAERPKGSFSTLEIQRTEQGDSAMYLCASSLKGNEKLFFGSGTQLSVL.

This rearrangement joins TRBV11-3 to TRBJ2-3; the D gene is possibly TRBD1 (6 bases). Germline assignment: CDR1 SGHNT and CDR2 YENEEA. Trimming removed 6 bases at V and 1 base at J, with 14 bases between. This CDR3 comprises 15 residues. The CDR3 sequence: CASRREQGGTDTQYF. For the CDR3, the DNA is TGTGCCAGCAGGAGGGAACAGGGAGGCACAGATACGCAGTATTTT.

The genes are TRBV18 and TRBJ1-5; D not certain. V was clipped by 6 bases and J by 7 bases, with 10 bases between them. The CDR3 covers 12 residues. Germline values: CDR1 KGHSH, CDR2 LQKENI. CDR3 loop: CASSDSGQPQHF. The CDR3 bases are TGTGCCAGCTCCGATTCGGGACAGCCCCAGCATTTT.